This T cell receptor beta chain was sequenced for a study of T cells after yellow fever vaccination. Study information: Fractions containing few cells were prepared with SMART-Seq v4 Ultra Low Input. Study-wide results and caveats: Subsequent booster samples again held most clones from primary vaccination (96% CD4, roughly 90% CD8).

The 5'RACE template-switching step produced TCR cDNA and added a universal primer site and UMIs. TCRdb itself ran the 5' RACE reads through MiXCR, one entry per CDR3 protein. The table includes 150,000 to 200,000 distinct CDR3 sequences, approximately 10% detected once. A word on this clonotype: Its specificity is not known.

The V end lost 7 bases, the J end lost 0 bases, and 11 bases lay between the germline ends. CDR1 is MGHRA, CDR2 YSYEKL, per germline. The CDR3 sequence is 14 residues long. The sample was CD8+ T cells sorted from PBMCs, taken 15 days after the yellow fever booster vaccination. This receptor was taken from a young man who received the YFV17D yellow fever vaccine. This chain links TRBV4-1 with TRBJ2-3; no clear D. CDR3 in amino acids: CASTRDASTDTQYF. CDR3 sequence (DNA): TGCGCCAGCACCAGAGATGCTAGCACAGATACGCAGTATTTT.